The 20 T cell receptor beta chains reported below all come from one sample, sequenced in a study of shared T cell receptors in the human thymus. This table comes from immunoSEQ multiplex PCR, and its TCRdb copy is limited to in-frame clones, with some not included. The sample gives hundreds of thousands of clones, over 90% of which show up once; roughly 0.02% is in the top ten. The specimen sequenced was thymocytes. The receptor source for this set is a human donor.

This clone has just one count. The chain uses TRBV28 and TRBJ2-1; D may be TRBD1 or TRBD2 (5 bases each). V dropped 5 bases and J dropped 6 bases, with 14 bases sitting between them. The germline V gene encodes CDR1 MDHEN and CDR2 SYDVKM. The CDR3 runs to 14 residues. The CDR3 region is CASSGARDLNEQFF. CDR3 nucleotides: TGTGCCAGCAGTGGGGCCCGGGACCTCAATGAGCAGTTCTTC. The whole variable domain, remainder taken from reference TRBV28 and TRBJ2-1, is DVKVTQSSRYLVKRTGEKVFLECVQDMDHENMFWYRQDPGLGLRLIYFSYDVKMKEKGDIPEGYSVSREKKERFSLILESASTNQTSMYLCASSGARDLNEQFFGPGTRLTVL.

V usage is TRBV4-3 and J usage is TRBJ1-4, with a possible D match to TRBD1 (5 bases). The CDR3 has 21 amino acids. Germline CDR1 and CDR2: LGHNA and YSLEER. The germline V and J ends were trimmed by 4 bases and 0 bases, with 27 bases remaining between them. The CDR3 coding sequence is TGCGCCAGCAGCCCTATGGGAAGGGGACGAAAGAAATATGCAACTAATGAAAAACTGTTTTTT. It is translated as CASSPMGRGRKKYATNEKLFF.

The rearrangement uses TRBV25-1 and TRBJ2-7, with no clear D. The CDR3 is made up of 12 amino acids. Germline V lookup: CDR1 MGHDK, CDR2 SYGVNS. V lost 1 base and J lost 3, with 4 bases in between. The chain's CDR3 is CASSELHYEQYF. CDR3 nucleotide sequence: TGTGCCAGCAGTGAATTGCACTACGAGCAGTACTTC.

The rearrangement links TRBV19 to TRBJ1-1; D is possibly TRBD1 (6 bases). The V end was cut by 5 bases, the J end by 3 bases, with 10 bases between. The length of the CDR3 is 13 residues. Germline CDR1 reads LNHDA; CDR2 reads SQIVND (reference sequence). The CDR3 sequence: CASSGDTYTEAFF. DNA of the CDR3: TGTGCCAGTAGTGGGGACACCTACACTGAAGCTTTCTTT.

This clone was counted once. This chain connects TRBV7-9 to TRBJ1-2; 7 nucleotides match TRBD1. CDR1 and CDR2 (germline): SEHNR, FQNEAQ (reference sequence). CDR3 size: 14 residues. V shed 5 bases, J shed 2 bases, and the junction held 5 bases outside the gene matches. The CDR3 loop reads CASSRQQGNYGYTF. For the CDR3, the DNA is TGTGCCAGCAGCCGACAACAGGGGAACTATGGCTACACCTTC.

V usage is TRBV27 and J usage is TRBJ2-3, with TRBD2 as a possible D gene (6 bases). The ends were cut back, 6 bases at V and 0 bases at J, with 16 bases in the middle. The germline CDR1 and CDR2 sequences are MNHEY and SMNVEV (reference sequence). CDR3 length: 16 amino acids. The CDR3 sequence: CASSPSALASTDTQYF. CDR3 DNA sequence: TGTGCCAGCAGCCCCTCCGCGCTAGCGAGCACAGATACGCAGTATTTT.

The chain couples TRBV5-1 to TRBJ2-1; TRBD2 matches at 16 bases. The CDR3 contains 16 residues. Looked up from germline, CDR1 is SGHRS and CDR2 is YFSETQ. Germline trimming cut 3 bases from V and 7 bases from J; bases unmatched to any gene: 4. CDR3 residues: CASSSAGLAGGNEQFF. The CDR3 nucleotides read TGCGCCAGCAGCTCCGCGGGACTAGCGGGAGGGAATGAGCAGTTCTTC.

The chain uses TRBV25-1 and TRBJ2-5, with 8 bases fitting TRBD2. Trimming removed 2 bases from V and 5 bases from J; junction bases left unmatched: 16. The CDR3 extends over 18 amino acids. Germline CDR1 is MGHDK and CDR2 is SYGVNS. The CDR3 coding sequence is TGTGCCAGCAGTGAACCCCGAGGCCCCACGGTAGCGGGGGAGACCCAGTACTTC. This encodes CASSEPRGPTVAGETQYF.

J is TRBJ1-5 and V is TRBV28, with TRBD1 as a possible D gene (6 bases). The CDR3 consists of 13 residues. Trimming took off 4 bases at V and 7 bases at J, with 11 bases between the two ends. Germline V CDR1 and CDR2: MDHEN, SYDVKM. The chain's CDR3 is CASSWGGGQPQHF. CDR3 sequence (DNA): TGTGCCAGCAGTTGGGGGGGCGGGCAGCCCCAGCATTTT.

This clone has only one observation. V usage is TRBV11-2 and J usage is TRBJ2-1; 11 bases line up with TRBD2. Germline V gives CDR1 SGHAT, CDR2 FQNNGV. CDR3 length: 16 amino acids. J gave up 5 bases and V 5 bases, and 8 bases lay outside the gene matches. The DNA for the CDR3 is TGTGCCAGCAGCCAAAATACTAGCGGGGGAGACAATGAGCAGTTCTTC. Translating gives CASSQNTSGGDNEQFF. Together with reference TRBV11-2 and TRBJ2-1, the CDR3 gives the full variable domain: EAGVAQSPRYKIIEKRQSVAFWCNPISGHATLYWYQQILGQGPKLLIQFQNNGVVDDSQLPKDRFSAERLKGVDSTLKIQPAKLEDSAVYLCASSQNTSGGDNEQFFGPGTRLTVL.

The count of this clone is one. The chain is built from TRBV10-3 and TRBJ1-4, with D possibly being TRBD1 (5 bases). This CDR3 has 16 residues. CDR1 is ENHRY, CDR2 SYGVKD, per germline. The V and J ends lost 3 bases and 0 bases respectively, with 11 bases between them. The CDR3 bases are TGTGCCATCAGTGAAGGAGGGACCTCAACTAATGAAAAACTGTTTTTT. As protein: CAISEGGTSTNEKLFF.

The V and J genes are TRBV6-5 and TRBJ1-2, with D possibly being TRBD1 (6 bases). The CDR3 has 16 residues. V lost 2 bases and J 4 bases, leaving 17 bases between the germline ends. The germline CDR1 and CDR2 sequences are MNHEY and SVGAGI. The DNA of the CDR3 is TGTGCCAGCAGTTACGAGGTCCAGGGGCCGCTCTATGGCTACACCTTC. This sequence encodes CASSYEVQGPLYGYTF.

CDR3 DNA sequence: TGTGCCAGCAGCCTCAAAGGACTAGCGAAGTTCTTC. It codes for CASSLKGLAKFF. The chain links TRBV12-1 to TRBJ2-1; the table's D call, TRBD2, has no DNA check behind it. TRBV12-1 is described as a pseudogene. The CDR3 consists of 12 residues.

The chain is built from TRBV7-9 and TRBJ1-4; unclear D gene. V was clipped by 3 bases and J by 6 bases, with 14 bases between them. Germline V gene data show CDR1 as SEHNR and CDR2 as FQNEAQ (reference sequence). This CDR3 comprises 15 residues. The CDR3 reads CASSFRGPRDEKLFF. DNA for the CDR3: TGTGCCAGCAGCTTCCGGGGTCCTAGGGATGAAAAACTGTTTTTT.

The CDR3 loop is CASRKYNEQFF. The DNA of the CDR3 is TGTGCCAGCAGAAAATACAATGAGCAGTTCTTC. The chain joins TRBV2 to TRBJ2-1, with D hard to call. Looked up from germline, CDR1 is SNHLY and CDR2 is FYNNEI. The CDR3 runs to 11 residues. V dropped 6 bases and J dropped 4 bases, with 4 bases sitting between them.

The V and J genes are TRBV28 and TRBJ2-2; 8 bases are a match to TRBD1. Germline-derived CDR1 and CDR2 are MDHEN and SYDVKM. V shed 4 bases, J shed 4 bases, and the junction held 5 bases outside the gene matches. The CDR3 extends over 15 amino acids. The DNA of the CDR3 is TGTGCCAGCAGTTGTGACAGGGGATGCACCGGGGAGCTGTTTTTT. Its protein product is CASSCDRGCTGELFF.

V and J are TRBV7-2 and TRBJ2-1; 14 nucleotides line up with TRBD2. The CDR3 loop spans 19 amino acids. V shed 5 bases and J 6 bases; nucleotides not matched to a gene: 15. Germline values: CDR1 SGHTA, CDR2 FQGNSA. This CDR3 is CASSPPPGLAGVECNEQFF. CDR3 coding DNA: TGTGCCAGCAGCCCCCCGCCGGGACTAGCGGGAGTAGAGTGCAATGAGCAGTTCTTC. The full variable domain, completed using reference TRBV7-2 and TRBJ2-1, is GAGVSQSPSNKVTEKGKDVELRCDPISGHTALYWYRQSLGQGLEFLIYFQGNSAPDKSGLPSDRFSAERTGGSVSTLTIQRTQQEDSAVYLCASSPPPGLAGVECNEQFFGPGTRLTVL.

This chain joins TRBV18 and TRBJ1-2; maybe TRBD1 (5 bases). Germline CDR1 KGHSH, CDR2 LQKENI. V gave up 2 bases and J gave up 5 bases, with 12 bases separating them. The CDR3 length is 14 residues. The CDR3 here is CASSPKRGIYGYTF. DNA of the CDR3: TGTGCCAGCTCACCAAAGAGGGGCATTTATGGCTACACCTTC.

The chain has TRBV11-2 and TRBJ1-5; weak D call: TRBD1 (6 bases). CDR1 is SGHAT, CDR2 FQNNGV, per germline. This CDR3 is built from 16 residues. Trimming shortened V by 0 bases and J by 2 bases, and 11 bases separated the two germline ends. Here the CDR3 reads CASSLEGNRGNQPQHF. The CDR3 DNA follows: TGTGCCAGCAGCTTAGAGGGGAACAGGGGCAATCAGCCCCAGCATTTT.

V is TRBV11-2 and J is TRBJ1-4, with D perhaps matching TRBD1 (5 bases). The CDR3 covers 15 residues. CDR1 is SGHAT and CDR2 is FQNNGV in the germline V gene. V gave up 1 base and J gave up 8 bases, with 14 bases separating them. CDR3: CASSLGRDPREKLFF. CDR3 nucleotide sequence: TGTGCCAGCAGCTTAGGGCGGGACCCCCGGGAAAAACTGTTTTTT.